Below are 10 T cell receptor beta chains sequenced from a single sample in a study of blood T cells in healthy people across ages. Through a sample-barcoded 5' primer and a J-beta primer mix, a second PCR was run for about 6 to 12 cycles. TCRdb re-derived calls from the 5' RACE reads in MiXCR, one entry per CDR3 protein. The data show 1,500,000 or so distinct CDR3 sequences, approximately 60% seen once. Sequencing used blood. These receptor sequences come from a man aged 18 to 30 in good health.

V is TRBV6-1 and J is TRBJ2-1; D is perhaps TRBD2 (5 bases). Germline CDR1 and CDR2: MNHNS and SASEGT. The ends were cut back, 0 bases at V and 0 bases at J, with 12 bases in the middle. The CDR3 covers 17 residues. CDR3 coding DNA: TGTGCCAGCAGTGAAGCCCCTGGAGCGGTCTCCTACAATGAGCAGTTCTTC. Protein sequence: CASSEAPGAVSYNEQFF.

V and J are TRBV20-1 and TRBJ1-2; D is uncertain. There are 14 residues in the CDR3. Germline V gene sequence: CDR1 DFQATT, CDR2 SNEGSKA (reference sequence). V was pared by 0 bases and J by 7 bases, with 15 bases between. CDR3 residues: CSAREEGRRFGYTF. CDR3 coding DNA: TGCAGTGCTAGAGAAGAAGGGAGGCGGTTTGGCTACACCTTC.

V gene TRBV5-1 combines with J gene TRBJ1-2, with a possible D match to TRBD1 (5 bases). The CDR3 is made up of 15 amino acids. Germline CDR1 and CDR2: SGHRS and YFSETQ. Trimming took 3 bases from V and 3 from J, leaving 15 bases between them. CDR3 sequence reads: CASSSDSPHYYGYTF. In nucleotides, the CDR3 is TGCGCCAGCAGCTCTGACAGTCCTCACTACTATGGCTACACCTTC.

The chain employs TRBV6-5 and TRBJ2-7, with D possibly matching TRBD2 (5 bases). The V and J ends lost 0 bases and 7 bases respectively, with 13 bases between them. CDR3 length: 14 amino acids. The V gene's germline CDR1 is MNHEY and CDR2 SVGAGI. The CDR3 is CASSYSGRSGEQYF. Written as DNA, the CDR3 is TGTGCCAGCAGTTACTCCGGCCGCTCGGGGGAGCAGTACTTC.

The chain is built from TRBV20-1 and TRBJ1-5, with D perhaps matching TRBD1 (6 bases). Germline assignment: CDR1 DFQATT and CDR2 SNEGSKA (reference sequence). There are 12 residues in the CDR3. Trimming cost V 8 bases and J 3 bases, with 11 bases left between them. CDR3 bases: TGCAGTCGAGGACAGCACAATCAGCCCCAGCATTTT. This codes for CSRGQHNQPQHF.

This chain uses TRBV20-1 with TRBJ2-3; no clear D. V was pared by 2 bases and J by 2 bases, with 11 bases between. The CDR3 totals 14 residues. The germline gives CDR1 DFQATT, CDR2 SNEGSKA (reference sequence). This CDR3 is CSARTGLDTDTQYF. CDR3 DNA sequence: TGCAGTGCTAGAACGGGTCTAGACACAGATACGCAGTATTTT.

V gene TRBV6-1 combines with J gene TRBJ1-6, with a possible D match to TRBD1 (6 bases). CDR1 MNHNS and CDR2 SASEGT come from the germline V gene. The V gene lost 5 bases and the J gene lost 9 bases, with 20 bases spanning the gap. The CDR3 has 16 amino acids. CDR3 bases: TGTGCCAGCAGTATCCCCACGGGGGGCTATGGTTCACCCCTCCACTTT. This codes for CASSIPTGGYGSPLHF.

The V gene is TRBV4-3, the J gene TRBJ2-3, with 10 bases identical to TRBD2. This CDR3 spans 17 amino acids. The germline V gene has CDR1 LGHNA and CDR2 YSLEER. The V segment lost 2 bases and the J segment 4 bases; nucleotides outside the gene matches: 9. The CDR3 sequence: CASSQITAGGPADTQYF. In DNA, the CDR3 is TGCGCCAGCAGCCAAATTACAGCGGGGGGGCCCGCAGATACGCAGTATTTT.

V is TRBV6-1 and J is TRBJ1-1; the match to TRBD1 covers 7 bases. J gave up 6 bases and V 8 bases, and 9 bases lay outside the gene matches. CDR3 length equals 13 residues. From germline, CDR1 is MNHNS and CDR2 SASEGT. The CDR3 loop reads CASRKGAAAEAFF. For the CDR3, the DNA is TGTGCCAGCCGTAAGGGGGCGGCGGCTGAAGCTTTCTTT.

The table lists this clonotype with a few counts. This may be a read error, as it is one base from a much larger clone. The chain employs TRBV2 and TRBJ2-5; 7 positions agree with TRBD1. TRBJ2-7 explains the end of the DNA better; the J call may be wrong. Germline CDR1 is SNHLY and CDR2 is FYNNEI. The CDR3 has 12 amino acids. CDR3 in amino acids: CASRTGTYEQYF. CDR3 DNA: TGTGCCAGCAGGACAGGGACCTACGAGCAGTACTTC.